This T cell receptor (beta chain) is drawn from a study of cytomegalovirus exposure and HLA in healthy donors. In the study overall: The Caucasian-associated ancestry cluster held 65% to 90% of roughly 370 genotyped donors. Findings and caveats of the study: Confirmation in vitro established that a few CMV-associated chains were specific for CMV antigens. A later analysis associated 15,000 or so TCR beta sequences with HLA alleles at a 0.05 false discovery rate.

The PCR used 60 Vbeta and 13 Jbeta primers. In the original processing: Later work found 74 million or so unique TCR beta chains, with 9.5 million to 11 million shared. The method was immunoSEQ multiplex PCR; TCRdb's version includes in-frame clones alone and lacks a portion of them. That table furnishes V, J and clone size, whereas the DNA furnished D and trimming. This sample has about 150,000 clones, with roughly 73% found just once. Comments on this clone: Its specificity is unknown.

The CDR3 is made up of 14 amino acids. Per the germline V gene, CDR1 is SEHNR and CDR2 is FQNEAQ (reference sequence). V was shortened by 2 bases and J by 2 bases, with 8 bases between the two germline ends. The TCR sequence derives from a woman aged 30 to 39 in good health and CMV-seronegative. Sequenced input: PBMCs. This chain uses TRBV7-9 with TRBJ2-3, with D possibly TRBD2 on 6 matching bases. The DNA of the CDR3 is TGTGCCAGCAGCTTATGGGGGGACACAGATACGCAGTATTTT. Protein sequence: CASSLWGDTDTQYF.